The clone carrying this TCR beta chain was picked up a small number of times. The antigen remains unidentified. This entry belongs to a study of PD-1 blockade in classical Hodgkin lymphoma. Overall study: Nivolumab 3 mg/kg was given intravenously every 2 weeks.

V dropped 4 bases and J dropped 1; count of bases not matched to a gene: 2. Germline CDR1 reads SGHAT; CDR2 reads FQNNGV. The CDR3 contains 14 residues. Study-wide points: Patients were excluded if nivolumab began under 1 year after ASCT (the autologous transplant). CD4+ TCR diversity rose significantly by C4D1, and CD8+ TCR diversity did not. Reported baseline diversity: healthy donors highest, relapsed/refractory patients lowest.

Some clones are missing from TCRdb's copy, which holds only in-frame ones; the method was immunoSEQ multiplex PCR. The data hold around 25,000 clones, with roughly 89% observed a single time. The patients all showed relapse after autologous stem cell transplantation, while their brentuximab vedotin exposure varied. Magnetic depletion of unwanted cells isolated CD4+ T cells from thawed PBMCs. The receptor was isolated from a human donor with classical Hodgkin lymphoma. V is TRBV11-2 and J is TRBJ1-1; 8 bases are shared with TRBD1. The sequencing used CD4+ T cells from blood, collected at baseline. CDR3 bases: TGTGCCAGCAGCTGGACAGGGAGGAACACTGAAGCTTTCTTT. Its protein product is CASSWTGRNTEAFF.